This T cell receptor beta chain was sequenced in a study of shared clonotypes between healthy human individuals. Whole-study findings and limits: Only blood samples were collected, and tissue repertoires likely differ. Rarefaction revealed incomplete sorted-subset sequencing despite large depth.

Using immunoSEQ multiplex PCR, the repertoire was profiled, and TCRdb retains in-frame clones only, with some absent. The table has around 700,000 clones, approximately 79% seen once. There were no recent acute infections or vaccinations among the donors, who were healthy HIV-negative adults. The authors divided CD4+ cells into CD45RA+ naive and CD45RA-negative memory subsets. The CDR3 is 13 amino acids. Per germline, CDR1 SQVTM and CDR2 ANQGSEA. Comment on this clone: Its antigen is unknown.

V is TRBV29-1 and J is TRBJ2-5; no clear D. Material for sequencing was memory CD4+ T cells sorted from blood. Subset meaning: CD45RA-negative fraction. The clonotype was recovered from a woman under 40 in good health. CDR3: CTILGYLKGTQYF. The CDR3 DNA sequence: TGCACCATCTTAGGGTACCTGAAGGGGACCCAGTACTTC.